Shown below are 3 T cell receptor beta chains from a single sample sequenced in a study of T cell repertoires in cytomegalovirus infection. The antigens these receptors bind are not known. TCRdb redid the calling of the reads with MiXCR, one entry per CDR3 protein. The sample shows around 100,000 distinct CDR3 sequences, around 45% of them seen only once. The material sequenced was CD8+ T cells from cultured PBMCs, taken from culture after CMV antigen stimulation. The receptors stem from a human donor in good health (CMV status not recorded). Some clones in this sample may be carry-over from other donors' samples.

This clonotype occurred a few times. The rearrangement links TRBV7-6 to TRBJ1-1; D uncertain. The ends were cut back, 4 bases at V and 0 bases at J, with 9 bases in the middle. Germline CDR1 reads SGHVS; CDR2 reads FNYEAQ. The CDR3 covers 14 residues. The CDR3 is CASSSPGMNTEAFF. For the CDR3, the DNA is TGTGCCAGCAGCTCCCCGGGGATGAACACTGAAGCTTTCTTT.

This clonotype has a count of ten or more. The chain uses TRBV9 and TRBJ2-7; D is perhaps TRBD1 (5 bases). V lost 0 bases and J lost 2, with 12 bases in between. Germline V gene data show CDR1 as SGDLS and CDR2 as YYNGEE. The CDR3 consists of 15 residues. In DNA form, the CDR3 reads TGTGCCAGCAGCGTAGAAGCAGGGCGTGCCTACGAGCAGTACTTC. Translation gives CASSVEAGRAYEQYF.

This chain joins TRBV11-2 and TRBJ2-5; the match to TRBD2 covers 12 bases. From germline, CDR1 is SGHAT and CDR2 FQNNGV. V shed 5 bases and J 3 bases; nucleotides not matched to a gene: 10. CDR3 length: 17 residues. In DNA, the CDR3 is TGTGCCAGCAGCGATCCCCGACTAGCGGGGGCCGAAGAGACCCAGTACTTC. Translation gives CASSDPRLAGAEETQYF.